A single sample gave rise to the 12 T cell receptor beta chains below, sequenced in a study of cytomegalovirus exposure and HLA in healthy donors. Sequencing was performed with immunoSEQ multiplex PCR; in TCRdb, only in-frame clones are kept and a portion is missing. The repertoire includes 110,000 or so clones, around nine tenths of them detected once, and approximately 2.3% sits in the top ten. What was sequenced was PBMCs. These receptors were collected from a woman between 18 and 29 years old in good health and CMV-seronegative.

J is TRBJ1-6 and V is TRBV6-5; tentatively, D is TRBD1 (5 bases). V lost 5 bases, J lost 8 bases, and 10 bases lay in between. The germline V gene has CDR1 MNHEY and CDR2 SVGAGI. There are 13 residues in the CDR3. The CDR3 region is CASSRPGYSPLHF. The CDR3 DNA reads TGTGCCAGCAGTCGCCCAGGGTATTCACCCCTCCACTTT.

CDR3 bases: TGTGCCAGCCGTAAGGAGACTAACTATGGCTACACCTTC. It is translated as CASRKETNYGYTF. The J gene is TRBJ1-2, the V gene TRBV2; no clear D. Trimming removed 8 bases from V and 0 bases from J, with 10 bases in between. CDR3 length equals 13 residues. Germline CDR1 SNHLY, CDR2 FYNNEI. The full variable domain, in which reference TRBV2 and TRBJ1-2 provide the parts outside the CDR3, is EPEVTQTPSHQVTQMGQEVILRCVPISNHLYFYWYRQILGQKVEFLVSFYNNEISEKSEIFDDQFSVERPDGSNFTLKIRSTKLEDSAMYFCASRKETNYGYTFGSGTRLTVV.

The chain combines TRBV4-1 with TRBJ1-1; 8 bases are a match to TRBD1. Germline V gene sequence: CDR1 MGHRA, CDR2 YSYEKL. The CDR3 contains 16 residues. Trimming at V came to 0 bases and at J to 3 bases, leaving 6 bases not matched to a gene. In nucleotides, the CDR3 is TGCGCCAGCAGCCAAGAGTCGGACAGGGTCGACACTGAAGCTTTCTTT. It is translated as CASSQESDRVDTEAFF.

The chain has TRBV28 and TRBJ1-5; a weak D match, TRBD1 (6 bases). Germline lookup yields CDR1 MDHEN and CDR2 SYDVKM. CDR3 size: 14 residues. Deletions cut 1 base from V and 4 bases from J, with 8 bases between. In DNA, the CDR3 is TGTGCCAGCAGTTTATTAGACAGGAATCAGCCCCAGCATTTT. This codes for CASSLLDRNQPQHF.

This sequence joins TRBV4-3 and TRBJ1-2, with 9 bases lining up with TRBD1. Trimming cost V 4 bases and J 4 bases; bases outside gene matches: 7. CDR3 length equals 15 residues. CDR1 LGHNA and CDR2 YSLEER come from the germline V gene. In DNA, the CDR3 is TGCGCCAGCAGCCCAGGACAGGGGATCGGCTATGGCTACACCTTC. Translation gives CASSPGQGIGYGYTF.

The chain has TRBV4-1 and TRBJ1-5; 7 bases align to TRBD1. The germline V gene encodes CDR1 MGHRA and CDR2 YSYEKL. The V and J ends lost 0 bases and 2 bases, in that order; junction bases with no gene match: 4. The CDR3 spans 16 residues. The CDR3 spells CASSQDKGTGNQPQHF. For the CDR3, the DNA is TGCGCCAGCAGCCAAGATAAAGGGACAGGCAATCAGCCCCAGCATTTT.

This chain links TRBV5-4 with TRBJ2-2; TRBD2 matches at 10 bases. This CDR3 region has 16 residues. Trimming took 0 bases from V and 7 from J; bases not matched to a gene: 6. Germline V lookup: CDR1 SGHNT, CDR2 YYREEE (reference sequence). The CDR3 protein is CASSLGAGGPIGELFF. The CDR3 DNA is TGTGCCAGCAGCTTGGGAGCGGGGGGGCCCATCGGGGAGCTGTTTTTT.

This CDR3 reads CASSDRENTEAFF. Here the CDR3 DNA reads TGTGCCAGCAGTGACAGGGAGAACACTGAAGCTTTCTTT. The chain carries TRBV6-1 and TRBJ1-1; weak D call: TRBD1 (5 bases). Trimming shortened V by 3 bases and J by 1 base, and 6 bases separated the two germline ends. The CDR3 length is 13 residues. Germline lookup yields CDR1 MNHNS and CDR2 SASEGT.

The chain carries TRBV9 and TRBJ1-2; tentative D call: TRBD1 (6 bases). The CDR3 totals 15 residues. Germline V gene lookup returns CDR1 SGDLS and CDR2 YYNGEE. The germline V and J ends were trimmed by 4 bases and 7 bases, with 20 bases remaining between them. CDR3 sequence reads: CASSPPQGPISGYTF. As DNA, the CDR3 is TGTGCCAGCAGCCCACCCCAGGGGCCAATAAGTGGCTACACCTTC.

The V gene is TRBV30, the J gene TRBJ2-7, with no clear D. Germline CDR1 GTSNPN, CDR2 SVGIG (reference sequence). V was shortened by 2 bases and J by 5 bases, with 10 bases between the two germline ends. This CDR3 spans 12 amino acids. This chain's CDR3 is CAWSPGSDEQYF. The CDR3 DNA follows: TGTGCCTGGAGTCCCGGGTCCGACGAGCAGTACTTC.

V gene TRBV5-8 combines with J gene TRBJ1-2, with 7 bases fitting TRBD1. The length of the CDR3 is 16 residues. Germline assignment: CDR1 SGHTS and CDR2 YDEGEE. Losses at the gene ends were 2 bases for V and 0 bases for J; bases not matched to a gene: 7. CDR3 nucleotides: TGTGCCAGCAGCTTAAACCCCGGGACAGCTAACTATGGCTACACCTTC. It codes for CASSLNPGTANYGYTF.

The CDR3 DNA sequence: TGTGCCAGCTCACCAAGCCGGGGGGCAATCTACGAGCAGTACTTC. It specifies CASSPSRGAIYEQYF. The rearrangement links TRBV18 to TRBJ2-7, with D tentatively TRBD2 (7 bases). Germline V gives CDR1 KGHSH, CDR2 LQKENI. Deletions cut 2 bases from V and 3 bases from J, with 14 bases between. The CDR3 contains 15 residues. The variable domain in full, with the rest retrieved from reference TRBV18 and TRBJ2-7, is NAGVMQNPRHLVRRRGQEARLRCSPMKGHSHVYWYRQLPEEGLKFMVYLQKENIIDESGMPKERFSAEFPKEGPSILRIQQVVRGDSAAYFCASSPSRGAIYEQYFGPGTRLTVT.